One sample yielded the 30 T cell receptor beta chains listed below, sequenced in a study of blood T cell repertoires in COVID-19. Clones were sequenced by immunoSEQ multiplex PCR, and TCRdb holds only the in-frame ones, with some missing. The data show some 170,000 clones, roughly 76% seen once. Input material: peripheral blood. The source of these receptors is a woman in her thirties or forties with COVID-19, enrolled during active disease.

The rearrangement uses TRBV2 and TRBJ1-2; D is unresolved. Trimming pared 2 bases from V and 0 bases from J, leaving 7 bases between. The CDR3 extends over 14 amino acids. Germline V gene sequence: CDR1 SNHLY, CDR2 FYNNEI. The chain's CDR3 is CASSEQAANYGYTF. In DNA, the CDR3 is TGTGCCAGCAGTGAACAGGCAGCTAACTATGGCTACACCTTC.

The chain has TRBV3-1 (or the pseudogene TRBV3-2) and TRBJ1-3; 8 bases match TRBD1. The CDR3 loop spans 16 amino acids. With 1 base clipped from V and 4 bases from J, the junction kept 6 bases outside the gene matches. Per the germline V gene, CDR1 is LGHDT and CDR2 is YNNKEL (reference sequence). CDR3: CASSQGLQGAGNTIYF. The CDR3 DNA reads as TGTGCCAGCAGCCAAGGTCTCCAGGGGGCGGGAAACACCATATATTTT.

The chain employs TRBV27 and TRBJ2-7; TRBD2 agrees at 9 bases. Trimming at V came to 8 bases and at J to 0 bases, leaving 8 bases not matched to a gene. The CDR3 spans 15 residues. Germline CDR1 reads MNHEY; CDR2 reads SMNVEV (reference sequence). CDR3 region: CASSTTSGPSYEQYF. The CDR3 DNA is TGTGCCAGCTCCACGACTAGCGGACCCTCCTACGAGCAGTACTTC.

The J gene is TRBJ2-1, the V gene TRBV9, with 11 bases matching TRBD2. The V gene's germline CDR1 is SGDLS and CDR2 YYNGEE. The V segment lost 8 bases and the J segment 4 bases; nucleotides outside the gene matches: 8. This CDR3 has 15 residues. CDR3 DNA sequence: TGTGCCAGTTCACCCCTAGCGGGGGGTTACAATGAGCAGTTCTTC. Amino acids: CASSPLAGGYNEQFF. The full variable domain, with the rest looked up from reference TRBV9 and TRBJ2-1, is DSGVTQTPKHLITATGQRVTLRCSPRSGDLSVYWYQQSLDQGLQFLIQYYNGEERAKGNILERFSAQQFPDLHSELNLSSLELGDSALYFCASSPLAGGYNEQFFGPGTRLTVL.

The V call is TRBV7-2, the J call TRBJ2-1; TRBD2 matches 7 bases. Germline-derived CDR1 and CDR2 are SGHTA and FQGNSA. The CDR3 length is 14 residues. The trim removed 0 bases at V and 8 bases at J, leaving 4 bases unmatched. CDR3 in amino acids: CASSLAGGTHEQFF. CDR3 bases: TGTGCCAGCAGCTTAGCGGGGGGGACCCATGAGCAGTTCTTC.

The rearrangement links TRBV19 to TRBJ1-1; D ambiguous. The CDR3 has 14 amino acids. Trimming cost V 3 bases and J 3 bases, with 11 bases left between them. Germline V gives CDR1 LNHDA, CDR2 SQIVND (reference sequence). CDR3 bases: TGTGCCAGTAGTATCAGAGGCCAGTACACTGAAGCTTTCTTT. Amino acid sequence: CASSIRGQYTEAFF.

V and J are TRBV28 and TRBJ2-7, with D perhaps TRBD1 (7 bases). This CDR3 has 13 amino acids. V dropped 5 bases and J dropped 7 bases, with 15 bases sitting between them. Germline V lookup: CDR1 MDHEN, CDR2 SYDVKM. DNA for the CDR3: TGTGCCAGCAGTCCAGGGGGGTCGGGGGAGCAGTACTTC. Amino acids: CASSPGGSGEQYF.

The chain couples TRBV7-2 to TRBJ2-1; 9 positions match TRBD2. With V trimmed by 5 bases and J by 7 bases, 12 bases remained unmatched. Germline V CDR1 and CDR2: SGHTA, FQGNSA. The CDR3 runs 16 residues. The CDR3 here is CASSVGLAHRANEQFF. CDR3 in DNA: TGTGCCAGCAGCGTGGGACTAGCCCATCGGGCGAATGAGCAGTTCTTC. Full variable domain (remainder filled in from reference TRBV7-2 and TRBJ2-1): GAGVSQSPSNKVTEKGKDVELRCDPISGHTALYWYRQSLGQGLEFLIYFQGNSAPDKSGLPSDRFSAERTGGSVSTLTIQRTQQEDSAVYLCASSVGLAHRANEQFFGPGTRLTVL.

V is TRBV4-1 and J is TRBJ2-7, with TRBD2 matching 7 bases. This CDR3 contains 16 residues. CDR1 MGHRA and CDR2 YSYEKL come from the germline V gene. Trimming cost V 0 bases and J 4 bases; bases outside gene matches: 9. In DNA form, the CDR3 reads TGCGCCAGCAGCCAAGAATCGAGCGGGACCTTATACGAGCAGTACTTC. It specifies CASSQESSGTLYEQYF.

The genes are TRBV18 and TRBJ2-1; 8 nucleotides agree with TRBD2. Germline values: CDR1 KGHSH, CDR2 LQKENI. The CDR3 loop spans 13 amino acids. V trimming: 3 bases; J trimming: 12 bases; junction bases outside the gene matches: 7. In nucleotides, the CDR3 is TGTGCCAGCTCACCCGGACTAGCAAAACTGCAGTTCTTC. Amino acid sequence: CASSPGLAKLQFF.

V usage is TRBV5-5 and J usage is TRBJ2-1, with TRBD2 matching 8 bases. CDR1 is SGHKS and CDR2 is YYEKEE in the germline V gene (reference sequence). The CDR3 loop spans 15 amino acids. The junction had 2 bases not matched to a gene; V was cut back by 2 bases and J by 1 base. The CDR3 coding sequence is TGTGCCAGCAGCTTAGGCGGGGGGTCCTACAATGAGCAGTTCTTC. Amino acids: CASSLGGGSYNEQFF.

The chain has TRBV10-3 and TRBJ2-3; D unresolved. The germline V and J ends were trimmed by 4 bases and 2 bases, with 4 bases remaining between them. CDR1 and CDR2 from the germline V gene are ENHRY and SYGVKD. There are 12 residues in the CDR3. The CDR3 reads CAISVSTDTQYF. The DNA of the CDR3 is TGTGCCATCAGTGTATCCACAGATACGCAGTATTTT.

The chain is built from TRBV7-9 and TRBJ1-2, with D perhaps matching TRBD1 (5 bases). Germline assignment: CDR1 SEHNR and CDR2 FQNEAQ (reference sequence). The V end was cut by 4 bases, the J end by 12 bases, with 18 bases between. This CDR3 contains 13 residues. The CDR3 spells CASSYTGTEGHTF. The DNA for the CDR3 is TGTGCCAGCAGCTACACAGGAACGGAGGGCCACACCTTC.

The J gene is TRBJ2-1, the V gene TRBV7-9; TRBD2 aligns across 9 bases. The CDR3 sequence is 15 residues long. Per germline, CDR1 SEHNR and CDR2 FQNEAQ (reference sequence). J lost 10 bases, V lost 5 bases, and 12 bases had no gene match. The CDR3 DNA follows: TGTGCCAGCAGCCCTGGGACTAGCCGGGGGGAGGAGCAGTTCTTC. Translated, it gives CASSPGTSRGEEQFF.

CDR3 amino acids: CAWSGLGRLNTEAFF. CDR3 bases: TGTGCCTGGAGTGGCTTGGGCAGACTGAACACTGAAGCTTTCTTT. The rearrangement uses TRBV30 and TRBJ1-1; no firm D call. The CDR3 runs to 15 residues. V lost 1 base and J 0 bases, leaving 12 bases between the germline ends. CDR1 and CDR2 (germline): GTSNPN, SVGIG (reference sequence).

The chain uses TRBV11-2 and TRBJ1-1; D not resolved. CDR3 length: 13 residues. Germline V gives CDR1 SGHAT, CDR2 FQNNGV. V was clipped by 3 bases and J by 5 bases, with 10 bases between them. The CDR3 DNA follows: TGTGCCAGCAGCTTTTCGGGGAAAACTGAAGCTTTCTTT. Translating it yields CASSFSGKTEAFF.

V and J are TRBV5-8 and TRBJ1-5; D is perhaps TRBD1 (6 bases). The V and J ends lost 0 bases and 4 bases respectively, with 8 bases between them. The germline V gene has CDR1 SGHTS and CDR2 YDEGEE. The CDR3 is 14 amino acids. The CDR3 nucleotides are TGTGCCAGCAGCTTGGCAGGGGCGAATCAGCCCCAGCATTTT. Amino acids: CASSLAGANQPQHF.

The chain uses TRBV28 and TRBJ1-2, with D possibly being TRBD1 (6 bases). The CDR3 has 14 residues. Germline V lookup: CDR1 MDHEN, CDR2 SYDVKM. V was clipped by 9 bases and J by 6 bases, with 20 bases between them. In DNA, the CDR3 is TGTGCCAGTCGTAAGACAGGACGATCCCATGGCTACACCTTC. It translates to CASRKTGRSHGYTF.

This clone was detected a few times. V is TRBV9 and J is TRBJ1-2, with no clear D. There are 14 residues in the CDR3. The germline V gene encodes CDR1 SGDLS and CDR2 YYNGEE. V was pared by 1 base and J by 2 bases, with 9 bases between. Written as DNA, the CDR3 is TGTGCCAGCAGCGTATCTCTCCAGAACTATGGCTACACCTTC. Encoded protein: CASSVSLQNYGYTF.

The gene calls are TRBV24-1 and TRBJ2-1, with D perhaps matching TRBD1 (5 bases). The CDR3 loop spans 14 amino acids. The V gene's germline CDR1 is KGHDR and CDR2 SFDVKD. Trimming left V 3 bases short and J 0 bases short, with 5 bases between. CDR3 sequence (DNA): TGTGCCACCAGTGATCAGGGCTCCTACAATGAGCAGTTCTTC. Translated: CATSDQGSYNEQFF.

The chain combines TRBV19 with TRBJ2-4, with 10 nucleotides matching TRBD2. Germline V gene lookup returns CDR1 LNHDA and CDR2 SQIVND (reference sequence). Unmatched junction bases numbered 1, after V lost 5 bases and J lost 6 bases. The CDR3 runs 13 residues. CDR3 DNA sequence: TGTGCCAGTAGTCCTAGCGGGAGAAACATTCAGTACTTC. This encodes CASSPSGRNIQYF.

The chain has TRBV4-1 and TRBJ2-7; 8 bases agree with TRBD2. The CDR3 contains 15 residues. Unmatched junction bases numbered 6, after V lost 5 bases and J lost 0 bases. CDR1 is MGHRA, CDR2 YSYEKL, per germline. The CDR3, as DNA: TGCGCCAGCAGCTACCTAGCGGGCAACTCCTACGAGCAGTACTTC. This gives the protein CASSYLAGNSYEQYF.

The chain has TRBV7-8 and TRBJ2-5; 7 bases are shared with TRBD2. This CDR3 has 15 amino acids. The ends lost 1 base at V and 5 bases at J; junction bases unmatched: 7. Germline V lookup: CDR1 SGHVS, CDR2 FQNEAQ. CDR3 sequence reads: CASSLDRTSLETQYF. CDR3 coding DNA: TGTGCCAGCAGCTTAGATAGGACTAGTCTTGAGACCCAGTACTTC.

The V call is TRBV2, the J call TRBJ1-2; D is undetermined. With 2 bases removed from V and 4 bases from J, the gap between germline ends came to 14 bases. The CDR3 extends over 15 amino acids. Germline V gene sequence: CDR1 SNHLY, CDR2 FYNNEI. The CDR3 protein is CASSEYRGAVYGYTF. DNA of the CDR3: TGTGCCAGCAGTGAATATCGGGGAGCAGTCTATGGCTACACCTTC.

This clone was seen only once. The chain couples TRBV30 to TRBJ2-1, with 12 bases identical to TRBD2. The CDR3 runs 12 residues. The germline CDR1 and CDR2 sequences are GTSNPN and SVGIG (reference sequence). Germline trimming cut 8 bases from V and 14 bases from J; bases unmatched to any gene: 10. The CDR3 sequence is CAGTSGGHSEFF. CDR3 nucleotide sequence: TGTGCCGGAACTAGCGGGGGGCACTCGGAGTTCTTC.

The chain recombines TRBV7-3 with TRBJ2-3; TRBD2 is a possible D gene (7 bases). Germline CDR1 SGHTA, CDR2 FQGTGA. V was pared by 6 bases and J by 3 bases, with 16 bases between. The CDR3 has 15 amino acids. The CDR3 DNA follows: TGTGCCAGCAGACTAACGGGGGGCCCGACAGATACGCAGTATTTT. The encoded protein is CASRLTGGPTDTQYF.

J is TRBJ2-7 and V is TRBV27; 10 nucleotides line up with TRBD2. Germline assignment: CDR1 MNHEY and CDR2 SMNVEV (reference sequence). Unmatched junction bases numbered 9, after V lost 4 bases and J lost 6 bases. There are 15 residues in the CDR3. As DNA, the CDR3 is TGTGCCAGCAGTTCCCTAGCGGGAGTTTTCTTCGAGCAGTACTTC. This sequence encodes CASSSLAGVFFEQYF.

The count of this clone is one. This chain connects TRBV29-1 to TRBJ2-3; 10 bases line up with TRBD2. This CDR3 spans 17 amino acids. Germline V CDR1 and CDR2: SQVTM, ANQGSEA. The trim removed 2 bases at V and 0 bases at J, leaving 8 bases unmatched. The CDR3 protein is CSVERSPSGSSTDTQYF. CDR3 nucleotide sequence: TGCAGCGTTGAAAGGAGCCCTAGCGGGAGTAGCACAGATACGCAGTATTTT.

The gene calls are TRBV28 and TRBJ2-7, with TRBD1 matching over 9 bases. The ends lost 3 bases at V and 1 base at J; junction bases unmatched: 4. The CDR3 extends over 15 amino acids. The germline V gene encodes CDR1 MDHEN and CDR2 SYDVKM. This CDR3 is CASSLGQGYSYEQYF. In nucleotides, the CDR3 is TGTGCCAGCAGTTTGGGACAGGGCTATTCCTACGAGCAGTACTTC. Supplemented by reference TRBV28 and TRBJ2-7, the full variable domain reads DVKVTQSSRYLVKRTGEKVFLECVQDMDHENMFWYRQDPGLGLRLIYFSYDVKMKEKGDIPEGYSVSREKKERFSLILESASTNQTSMYLCASSLGQGYSYEQYFGPGTRLTVT.

Only a few counts were recorded for this clone. The gene calls are TRBV5-1 and TRBJ2-3; D remains unclear. The CDR3 length is 14 residues. From germline, CDR1 is SGHRS and CDR2 YFSETQ. Trimming left V 5 bases short and J 1 base short, with 11 bases between. CDR3 bases: TGCGCCAGCAGTCGCGTATCGGGCACAGATACGCAGTATTTT. It codes for CASSRVSGTDTQYF.